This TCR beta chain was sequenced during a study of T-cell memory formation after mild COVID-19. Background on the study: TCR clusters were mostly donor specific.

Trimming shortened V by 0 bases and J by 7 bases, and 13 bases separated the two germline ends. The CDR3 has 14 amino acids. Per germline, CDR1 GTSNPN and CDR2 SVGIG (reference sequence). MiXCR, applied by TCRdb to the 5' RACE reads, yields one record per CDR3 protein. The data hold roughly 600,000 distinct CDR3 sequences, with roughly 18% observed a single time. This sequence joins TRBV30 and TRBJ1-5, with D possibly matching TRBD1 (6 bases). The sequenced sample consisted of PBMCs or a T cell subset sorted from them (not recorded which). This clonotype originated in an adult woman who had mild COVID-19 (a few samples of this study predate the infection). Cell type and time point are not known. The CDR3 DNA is TGTGCCTGGAGTGTACACAGGGATGGGCAGCCCCAGCATTTT. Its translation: CAWSVHRDGQPQHF.